The clone carrying this T cell receptor beta chain appeared a few times. Here immunoSEQ multiplex PCR was the method, and the copy in TCRdb shows in-frame clones only, minus some. The data hold roughly 560,000 clones, with around 82% observed a single time. The data belong to a study of shared T cell receptors in the human thymus. The germline CDR1 and CDR2 sequences are SGHNT and YENEEA. V gave up 4 bases and J gave up 7 bases, with 13 bases separating them. The CDR3 totals 14 residues. This same sample was also part of a study on human thymus T cells. That work adds: Resections from corrective heart surgery supplied the thymus tissue. Use of V and J genes seemed skewed within the thymic and blood repertoires.

The sample taken for sequencing was thymocytes. The gene calls are TRBV11-3 and TRBJ2-2, with D perhaps matching TRBD2 (6 bases). The sequence came from a boy in the first two years of life with a congenital heart defect. The CDR3 loop is CASSSSVRSGELFF. Here the CDR3 DNA reads TGTGCCAGCAGCTCTAGCGTCCGTAGCGGGGAGCTGTTTTTT.